This T cell receptor (beta chain) appears in the sequencing data of a study of blood T cell repertoires in COVID-19. Before being deemed recovered, Cohort 3 donors had two negative PCRs, clearance, or symptom resolution. Measured with immunoSEQ multiplex PCR; TCRdb has only the in-frame clones, and not every one. This repertoire shows 150,000 to 200,000 clones, roughly 84% found once; its top ten account for 8%. The receptor comes from a woman in her 50s who had recovered from COVID-19. Sequencing was done on a sample of PBMCs or T cells enriched from blood (not recorded which).

The CDR3 bases are TGCAGCGGGACTAGCGGTTACGAGCAGTACTTC. It yields the protein CSGTSGYEQYF. This chain joins TRBV20-1 and TRBJ2-7, with TRBD2 identical over 11 bases. Germline CDR1 reads DFQATT; CDR2 reads SNEGSKA (reference sequence). The CDR3 is 11 amino acids.